This TCR beta chain was recovered during a study of cytomegalovirus exposure and HLA in healthy donors. Both 60 Vbeta primers and 13 Jbeta primers went into the PCR. Assay used: immunoSEQ multiplex PCR; TCRdb lists only in-frame clones, some missing. The table records about 110,000 clones, around four fifths of them present only once. On this clone: As yet, its antigen is unknown.

The germline V gene has CDR1 ENHRY and CDR2 SYGVKD. V lost 4 bases and J lost 11, with 28 bases in between. The CDR3 is made up of 17 amino acids. General observations from the study: TCR beta chains numbering some 160 were designated cytomegalovirus-associated.

J is TRBJ2-3 and V is TRBV10-3; D possibly corresponds to TRBD2 (5 bases). The specimen sequenced was PBMCs. This TCR was recovered from a middle-aged woman in good health and CMV-seropositive. CDR3 amino acids: CAISGSGSPTNPGKQYF. The CDR3 nucleotides are TGTGCCATCAGTGGATCGGGAAGCCCTACCAACCCCGGAAAGCAGTATTTT.